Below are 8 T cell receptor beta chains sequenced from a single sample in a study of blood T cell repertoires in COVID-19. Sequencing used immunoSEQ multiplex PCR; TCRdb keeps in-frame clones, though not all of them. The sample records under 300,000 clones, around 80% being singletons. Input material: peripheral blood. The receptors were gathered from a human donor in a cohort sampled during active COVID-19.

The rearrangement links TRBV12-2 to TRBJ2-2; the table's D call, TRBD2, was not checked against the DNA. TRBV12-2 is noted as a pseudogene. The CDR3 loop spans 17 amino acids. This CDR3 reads CASRYTSGFGNTGELFF. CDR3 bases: TGTGCAAGTCGCTATACTAGCGGGTTCGGTAACACCGGGGAGCTGTTTTTT.

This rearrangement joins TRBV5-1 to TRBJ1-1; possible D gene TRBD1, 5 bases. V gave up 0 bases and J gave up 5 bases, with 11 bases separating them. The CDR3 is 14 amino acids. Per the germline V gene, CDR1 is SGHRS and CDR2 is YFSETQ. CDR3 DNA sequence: TGCGCCAGCAGCTTGGCAGGGCTTGGAACTGAAGCTTTCTTT. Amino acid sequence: CASSLAGLGTEAFF.

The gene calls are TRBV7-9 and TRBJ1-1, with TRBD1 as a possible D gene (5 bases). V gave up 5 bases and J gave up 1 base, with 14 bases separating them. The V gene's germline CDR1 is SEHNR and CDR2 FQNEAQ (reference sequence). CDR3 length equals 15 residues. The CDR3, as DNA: TGTGCCAGCAGCGCCGGACATACTGGGAACACTGAAGCTTTCTTT. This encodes CASSAGHTGNTEAFF.

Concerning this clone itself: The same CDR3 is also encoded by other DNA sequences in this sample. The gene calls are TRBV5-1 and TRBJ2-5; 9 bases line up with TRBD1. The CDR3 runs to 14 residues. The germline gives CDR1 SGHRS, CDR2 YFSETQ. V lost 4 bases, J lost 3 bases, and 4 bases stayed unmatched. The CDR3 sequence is CASSMGQGEETQYF. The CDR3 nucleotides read TGCGCCAGCAGCATGGGACAGGGAGAAGAGACCCAGTACTTC.

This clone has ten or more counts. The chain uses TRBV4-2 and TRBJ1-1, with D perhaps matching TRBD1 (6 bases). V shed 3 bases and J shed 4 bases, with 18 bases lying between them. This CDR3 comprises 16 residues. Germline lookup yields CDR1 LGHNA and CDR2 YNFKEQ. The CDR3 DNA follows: TGTGCCAGCAGCCAGGGAGTAACAGGGCTTGTCACTGAAGCTTTCTTT. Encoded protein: CASSQGVTGLVTEAFF.

As DNA, the CDR3 is TGCGCCAGCAGTTCTACCAATGAGCAGTTCTTC. Its protein is CASSSTNEQFF. The chain carries TRBV5-1 and TRBJ2-1; D call uncertain. CDR3 size: 11 residues. Germline values: CDR1 SGHRS, CDR2 YFSETQ. With 5 bases removed from V and 6 bases from J, the gap between germline ends came to 6 bases.

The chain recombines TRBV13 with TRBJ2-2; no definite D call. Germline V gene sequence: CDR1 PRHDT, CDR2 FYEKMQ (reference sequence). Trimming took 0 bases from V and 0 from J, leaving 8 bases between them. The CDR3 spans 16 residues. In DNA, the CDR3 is TGTGCCAGCAGCTTAGGTCAGTTCGCGAACACCGGGGAGCTGTTTTTT. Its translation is CASSLGQFANTGELFF.

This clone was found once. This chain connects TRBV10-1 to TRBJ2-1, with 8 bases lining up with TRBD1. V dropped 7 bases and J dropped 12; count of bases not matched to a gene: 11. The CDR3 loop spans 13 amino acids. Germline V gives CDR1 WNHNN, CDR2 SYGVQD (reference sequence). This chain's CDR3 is CASTLGQGGRQFF. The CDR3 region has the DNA TGCGCCAGCACCCTAGGACAGGGAGGAAGGCAGTTCTTC.